In its sample, the clone carrying this TCR beta chain was seen a few times. The antigen is not known. This sample was taken from a study of T-cell memory formation after mild COVID-19. Study-wide findings and caveats: CD4+ clones that contracted lay mainly in CM and EM; CD8+ ones lay in EMRA. The study detected some responding clones in pre-infection memory, suggesting cross-reactive memory joined.

A 5'RACE reaction primed in the constant segment made cDNA libraries of TCR alpha and TCR beta, and these carried sample barcodes and UMIs. Using its own MiXCR run on the 5' RACE reads, TCRdb lists one record per CDR3 protein. The repertoire consists of fewer than 110,000 distinct CDR3 sequences, with about 15% occurring once and the leading ten covering under 45%. V was clipped by 2 bases and J by 5 bases; unmatched bases: 10. Germline CDR1 reads SGHTA; CDR2 reads FQGTGA. CDR3 size: 17 residues. This chain connects TRBV7-3 to TRBJ2-7, with 12 nucleotides matching TRBD2. The TCR comes from a young man who had mild COVID-19 (a few samples of this study predate the infection). Cell type and time point are not known. The sequenced sample was PBMCs or a T cell subset sorted from them (not recorded which). The CDR3 bases are TGTGCCAGCAGCTTACTAGCGGGGGGGCCTGATGGGAACGAGCAGTACTTC. It codes for CASSLLAGGPDGNEQYF.